This TCR beta chain was sequenced for a study of shared clonotypes between healthy human individuals. Sequencing used immunoSEQ multiplex PCR; TCRdb keeps in-frame clones, though not all of them. The repertoire holds around 2,000,000 clones, with 85% to 95% as singletons. This CDR3 is 15 amino acids long. Trimming removed 7 bases at V and 1 base at J, with 16 bases between. Germline V gives CDR1 SNHLY, CDR2 FYNNEI. The chain links TRBV2 to TRBJ2-5; the D is unclear. The sequencing input was naive CD4+ T cells sorted from blood. Subset here: CD45RA+ positively selected. This receptor was taken from a man younger than 35 in good health. The CDR3 DNA reads TGTGCCAGCAAGTTGGTCGACGGATTCCAAGAGACCCAGTACTTC. The encoded protein is CASKLVDGFQETQYF.